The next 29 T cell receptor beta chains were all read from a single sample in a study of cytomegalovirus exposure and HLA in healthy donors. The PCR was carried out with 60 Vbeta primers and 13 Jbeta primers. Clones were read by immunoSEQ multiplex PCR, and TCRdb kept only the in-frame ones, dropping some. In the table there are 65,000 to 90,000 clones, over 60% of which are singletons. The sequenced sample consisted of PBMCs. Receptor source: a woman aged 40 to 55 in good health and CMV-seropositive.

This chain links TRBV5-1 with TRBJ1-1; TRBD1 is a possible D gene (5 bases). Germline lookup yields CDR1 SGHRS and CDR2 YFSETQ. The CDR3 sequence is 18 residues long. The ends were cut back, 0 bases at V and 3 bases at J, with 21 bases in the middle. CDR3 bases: TGCGCCAGCAGCTTGGTGTCCAGGGCGGAGAGGAAAGACACTGAAGCTTTCTTT. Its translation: CASSLVSRAERKDTEAFF.

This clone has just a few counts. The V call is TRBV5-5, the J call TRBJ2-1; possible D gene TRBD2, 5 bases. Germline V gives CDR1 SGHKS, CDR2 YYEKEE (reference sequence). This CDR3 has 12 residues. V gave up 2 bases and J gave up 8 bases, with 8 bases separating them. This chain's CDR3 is CASSFTGYEQFF. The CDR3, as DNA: TGTGCCAGCAGCTTCACGGGGTATGAGCAGTTCTTC.

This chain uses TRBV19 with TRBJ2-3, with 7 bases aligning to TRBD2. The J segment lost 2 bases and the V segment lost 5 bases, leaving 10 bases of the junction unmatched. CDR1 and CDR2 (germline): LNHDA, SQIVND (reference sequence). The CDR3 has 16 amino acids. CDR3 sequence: CASSPTRTSATDTQYF. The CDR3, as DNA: TGTGCCAGTAGTCCCACCCGAACTAGCGCCACAGATACGCAGTATTTT. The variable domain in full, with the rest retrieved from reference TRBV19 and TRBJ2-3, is DGGITQSPKYLFRKEGQNVTLSCEQNLNHDAMYWYRQDPGQGLRLIYYSQIVNDFQKGDIAEGYSVSREKKESFPLTVTSAQKNPTAFYLCASSPTRTSATDTQYFGPGTRLTVL.

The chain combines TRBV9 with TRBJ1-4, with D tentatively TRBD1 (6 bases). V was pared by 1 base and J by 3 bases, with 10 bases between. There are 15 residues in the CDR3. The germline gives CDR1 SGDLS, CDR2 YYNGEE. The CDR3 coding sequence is TGTGCCAGCAGCGTATCATGGACAGCTAATGAAAAACTGTTTTTT. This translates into CASSVSWTANEKLFF.

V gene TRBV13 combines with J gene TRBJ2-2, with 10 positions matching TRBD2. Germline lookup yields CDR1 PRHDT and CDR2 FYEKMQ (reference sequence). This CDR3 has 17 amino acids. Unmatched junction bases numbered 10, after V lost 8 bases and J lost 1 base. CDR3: CASQTAGGPMNTGELFF. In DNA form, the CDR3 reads TGTGCCAGCCAGACAGCGGGGGGGCCCATGAACACCGGGGAGCTGTTTTTT.

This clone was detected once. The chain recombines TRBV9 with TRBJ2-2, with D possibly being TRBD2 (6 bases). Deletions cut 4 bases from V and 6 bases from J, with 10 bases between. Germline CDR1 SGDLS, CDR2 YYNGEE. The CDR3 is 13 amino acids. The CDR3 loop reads CASSLGGAGELFF. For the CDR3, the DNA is TGTGCCAGCAGCTTAGGCGGGGCCGGGGAGCTGTTTTTT.

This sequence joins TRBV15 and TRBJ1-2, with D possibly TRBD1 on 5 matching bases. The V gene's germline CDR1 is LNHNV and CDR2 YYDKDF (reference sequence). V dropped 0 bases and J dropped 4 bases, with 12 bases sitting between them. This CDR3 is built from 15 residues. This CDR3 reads CATSRDLTAGYGYTF. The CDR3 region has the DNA TGTGCCACCAGCAGAGATCTGACAGCGGGCTATGGCTACACCTTC.

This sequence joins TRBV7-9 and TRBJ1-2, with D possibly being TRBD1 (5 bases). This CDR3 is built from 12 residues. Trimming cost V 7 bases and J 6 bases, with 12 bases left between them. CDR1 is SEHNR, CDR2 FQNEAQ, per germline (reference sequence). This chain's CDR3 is CASNPGGDGYTF. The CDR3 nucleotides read TGTGCCAGCAACCCGGGGGGAGATGGCTACACCTTC.

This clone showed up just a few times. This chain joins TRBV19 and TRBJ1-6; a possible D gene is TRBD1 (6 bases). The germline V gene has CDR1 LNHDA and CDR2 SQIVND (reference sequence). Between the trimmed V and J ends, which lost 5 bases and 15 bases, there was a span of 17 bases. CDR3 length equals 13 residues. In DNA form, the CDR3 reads TGTGCCAGTAGTCCCACCGGGACACAGGTCCTCCACTTT. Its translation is CASSPTGTQVLHF.

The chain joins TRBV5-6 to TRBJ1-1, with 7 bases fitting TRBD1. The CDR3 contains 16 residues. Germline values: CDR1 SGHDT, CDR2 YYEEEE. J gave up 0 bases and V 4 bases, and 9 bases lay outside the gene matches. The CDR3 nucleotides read TGTGCCAGCAGCGATCGACAGGGCATTATGAACACTGAAGCTTTCTTT. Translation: CASSDRQGIMNTEAFF.

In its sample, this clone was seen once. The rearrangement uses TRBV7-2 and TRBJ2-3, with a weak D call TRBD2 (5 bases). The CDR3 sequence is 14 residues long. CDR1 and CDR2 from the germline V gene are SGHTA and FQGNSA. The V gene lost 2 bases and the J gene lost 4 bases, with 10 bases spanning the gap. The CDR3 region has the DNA TGTGCCAGCAGCTTAACGGGATTTGCAGATACGCAGTATTTT. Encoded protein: CASSLTGFADTQYF.

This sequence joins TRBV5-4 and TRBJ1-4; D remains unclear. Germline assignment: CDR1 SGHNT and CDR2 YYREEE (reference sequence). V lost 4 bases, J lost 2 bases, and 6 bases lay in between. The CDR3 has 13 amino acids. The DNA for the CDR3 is TGTGCCAGCAGCCGGGAGACTAATGAAAAACTGTTTTTT. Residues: CASSRETNEKLFF.

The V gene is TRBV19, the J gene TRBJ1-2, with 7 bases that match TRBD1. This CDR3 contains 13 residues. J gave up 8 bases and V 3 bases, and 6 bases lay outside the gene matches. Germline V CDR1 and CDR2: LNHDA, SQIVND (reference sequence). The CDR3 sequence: CASSIGQGEGYTF. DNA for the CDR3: TGTGCCAGTAGTATTGGGCAGGGGGAAGGCTACACCTTC. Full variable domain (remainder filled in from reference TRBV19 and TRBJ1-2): DGGITQSPKYLFRKEGQNVTLSCEQNLNHDAMYWYRQDPGQGLRLIYYSQIVNDFQKGDIAEGYSVSREKKESFPLTVTSAQKNPTAFYLCASSIGQGEGYTFGSGTRLTVV.

The CDR3 region has the DNA TGTGCCAGCAGCCAAGATCCAGGGACAGGGCATCAGCCCCAGCATTTT. Translated: CASSQDPGTGHQPQHF. The chain combines TRBV4-2 with TRBJ1-5; TRBD1 agrees at 9 bases. This CDR3 is built from 16 residues. Germline values: CDR1 LGHNA, CDR2 YNFKEQ. The V and J ends lost 0 bases and 5 bases, in that order; junction bases with no gene match: 5.

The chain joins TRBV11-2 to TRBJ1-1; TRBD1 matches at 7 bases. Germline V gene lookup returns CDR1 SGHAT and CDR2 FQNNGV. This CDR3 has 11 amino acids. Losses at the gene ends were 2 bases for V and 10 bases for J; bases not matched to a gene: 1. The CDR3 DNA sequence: TGTGCCAGCAGCTTAAGGGGGCGAGCTTTCTTT. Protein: CASSLRGRAFF.

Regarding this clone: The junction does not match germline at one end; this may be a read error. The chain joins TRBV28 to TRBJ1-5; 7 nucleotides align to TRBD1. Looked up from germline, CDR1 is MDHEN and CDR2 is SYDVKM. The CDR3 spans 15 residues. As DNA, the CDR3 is TGTGCCAGCAGTTTTGAGCCAACGGGGCAGGGGGGATGTTATTTT. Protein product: CASSFEPTGQGGCYF. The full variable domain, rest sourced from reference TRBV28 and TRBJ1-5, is DVKVTQSSRYLVKRTGEKVFLECVQDMDHENMFWYRQDPGLGLRLIYFSYDVKMKEKGDIPEGYSVSREKKERFSLILESASTNQTSMYLCASSFEPTGQGGCYFGDGTRLSIL.

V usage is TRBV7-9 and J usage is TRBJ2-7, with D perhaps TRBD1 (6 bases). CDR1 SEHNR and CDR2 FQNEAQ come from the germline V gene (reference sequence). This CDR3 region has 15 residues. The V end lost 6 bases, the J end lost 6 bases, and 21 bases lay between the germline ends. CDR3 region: CASSYLLGDTPEQYF. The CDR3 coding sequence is TGTGCCAGCAGTTACCTCCTAGGGGACACTCCCGAGCAGTACTTC.

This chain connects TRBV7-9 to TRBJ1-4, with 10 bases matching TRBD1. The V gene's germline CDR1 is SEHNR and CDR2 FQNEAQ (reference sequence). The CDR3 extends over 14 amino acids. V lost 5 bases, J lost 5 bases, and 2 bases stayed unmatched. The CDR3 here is CASSPGQGNEKLFF. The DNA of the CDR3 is TGTGCCAGCAGCCCGGGACAGGGGAATGAAAAACTGTTTTTT.

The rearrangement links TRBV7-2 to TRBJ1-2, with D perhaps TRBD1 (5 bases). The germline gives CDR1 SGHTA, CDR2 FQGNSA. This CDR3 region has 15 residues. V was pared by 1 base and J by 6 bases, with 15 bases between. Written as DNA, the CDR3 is TGTGCCAGCAGCTTAGACTCAGGGAGGAAAGATGGCTACACCTTC. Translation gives CASSLDSGRKDGYTF.

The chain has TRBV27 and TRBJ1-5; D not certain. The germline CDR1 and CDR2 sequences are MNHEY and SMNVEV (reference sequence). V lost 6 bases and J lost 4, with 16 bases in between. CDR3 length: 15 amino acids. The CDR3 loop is CASRGAGATNQPQHF. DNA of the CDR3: TGTGCCAGCAGGGGAGCGGGAGCAACAAATCAGCCCCAGCATTTT.

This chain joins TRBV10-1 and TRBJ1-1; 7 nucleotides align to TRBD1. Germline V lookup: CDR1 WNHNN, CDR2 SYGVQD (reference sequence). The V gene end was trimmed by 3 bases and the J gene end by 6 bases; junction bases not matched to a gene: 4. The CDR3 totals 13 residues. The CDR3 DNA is TGCGCCAGCAGTGACCACAGGGGTGCTGAAGCTTTCTTT. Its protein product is CASSDHRGAEAFF.

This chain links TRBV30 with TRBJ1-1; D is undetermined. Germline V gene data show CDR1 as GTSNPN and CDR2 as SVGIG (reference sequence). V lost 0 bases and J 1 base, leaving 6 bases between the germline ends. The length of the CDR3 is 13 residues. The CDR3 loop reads CAWSVSRNTEAFF. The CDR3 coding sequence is TGTGCCTGGAGTGTTTCGCGGAACACTGAAGCTTTCTTT.

This CDR3 reads CASSAGDRDTYEQYF. CDR3 nucleotide sequence: TGCGCCAGCAGCGCTGGGGACAGAGATACCTACGAGCAGTACTTC. This sequence joins TRBV5-1 and TRBJ2-7; 7 nucleotides agree with TRBD1. In germline, CDR1 is SGHRS, CDR2 YFSETQ. V was clipped by 4 bases and J by 2 bases; unmatched bases: 9. The CDR3 is 15 amino acids.

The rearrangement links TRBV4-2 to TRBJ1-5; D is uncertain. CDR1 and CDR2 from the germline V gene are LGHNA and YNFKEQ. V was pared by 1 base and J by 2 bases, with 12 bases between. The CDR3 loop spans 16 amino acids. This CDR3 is CASSQGSMEGNQPQHF. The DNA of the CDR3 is TGTGCCAGCAGCCAAGGCTCAATGGAGGGCAATCAGCCCCAGCATTTT.

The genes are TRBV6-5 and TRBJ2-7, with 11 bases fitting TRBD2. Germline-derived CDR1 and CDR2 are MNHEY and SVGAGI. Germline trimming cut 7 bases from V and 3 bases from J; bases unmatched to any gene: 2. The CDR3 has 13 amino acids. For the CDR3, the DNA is TGTGCCAGCACCGGGACTAGCGGCTACGAGCAGTACTTC. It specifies CASTGTSGYEQYF.

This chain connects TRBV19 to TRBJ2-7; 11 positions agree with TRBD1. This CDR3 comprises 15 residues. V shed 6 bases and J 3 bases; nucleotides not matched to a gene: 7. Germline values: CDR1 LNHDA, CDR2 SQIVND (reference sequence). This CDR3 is CASSSPGQGDYEQYF. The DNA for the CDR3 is TGTGCCAGTAGCTCTCCGGGACAGGGGGACTACGAGCAGTACTTC.

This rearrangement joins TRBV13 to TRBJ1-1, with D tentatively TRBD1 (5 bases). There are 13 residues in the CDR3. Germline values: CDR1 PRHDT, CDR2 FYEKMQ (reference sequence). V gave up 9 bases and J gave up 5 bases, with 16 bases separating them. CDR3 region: CASSQGRITEAFF. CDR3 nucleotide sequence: TGTGCCAGTTCCCAGGGAAGGATTACTGAAGCTTTCTTT.

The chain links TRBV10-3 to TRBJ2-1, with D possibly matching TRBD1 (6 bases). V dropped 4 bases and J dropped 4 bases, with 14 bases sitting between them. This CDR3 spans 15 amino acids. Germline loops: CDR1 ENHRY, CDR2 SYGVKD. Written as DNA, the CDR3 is TGTGCCATCAGTGGGGACACCCCCCGGTACAATGAGCAGTTCTTC. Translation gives CAISGDTPRYNEQFF.

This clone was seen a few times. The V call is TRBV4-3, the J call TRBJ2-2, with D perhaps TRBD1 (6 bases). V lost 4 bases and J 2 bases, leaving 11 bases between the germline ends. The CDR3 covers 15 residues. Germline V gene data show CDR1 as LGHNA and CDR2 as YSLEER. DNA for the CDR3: TGCGCCAGCAGCCCCCAGACAGGCAACACCGGGGAGCTGTTTTTT. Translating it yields CASSPQTGNTGELFF.